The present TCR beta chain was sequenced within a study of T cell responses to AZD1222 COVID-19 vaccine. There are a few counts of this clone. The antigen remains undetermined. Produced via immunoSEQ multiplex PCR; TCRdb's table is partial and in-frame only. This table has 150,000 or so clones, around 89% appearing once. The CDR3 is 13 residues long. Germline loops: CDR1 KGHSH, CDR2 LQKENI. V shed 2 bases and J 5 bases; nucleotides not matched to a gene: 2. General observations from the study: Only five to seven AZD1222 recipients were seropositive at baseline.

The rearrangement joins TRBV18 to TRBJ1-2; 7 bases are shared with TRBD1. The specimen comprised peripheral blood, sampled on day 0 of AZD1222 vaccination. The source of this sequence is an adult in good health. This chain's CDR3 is CASSPDRAYGYTF. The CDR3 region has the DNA TGTGCCAGCTCACCAGACAGGGCGTATGGCTACACCTTC.